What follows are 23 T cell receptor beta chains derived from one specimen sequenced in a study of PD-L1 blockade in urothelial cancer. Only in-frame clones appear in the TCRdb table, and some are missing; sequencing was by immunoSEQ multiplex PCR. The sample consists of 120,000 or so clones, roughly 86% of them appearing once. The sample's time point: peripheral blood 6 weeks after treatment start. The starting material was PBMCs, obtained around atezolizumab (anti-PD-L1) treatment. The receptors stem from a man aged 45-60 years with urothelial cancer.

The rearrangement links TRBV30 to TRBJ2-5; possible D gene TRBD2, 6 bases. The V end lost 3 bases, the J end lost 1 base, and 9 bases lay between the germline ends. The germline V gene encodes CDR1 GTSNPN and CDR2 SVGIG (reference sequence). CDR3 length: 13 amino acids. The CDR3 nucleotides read TGTGCCTGGAGCCCCGGGGGCCAAGAGACCCAGTACTTC. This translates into CAWSPGGQETQYF.

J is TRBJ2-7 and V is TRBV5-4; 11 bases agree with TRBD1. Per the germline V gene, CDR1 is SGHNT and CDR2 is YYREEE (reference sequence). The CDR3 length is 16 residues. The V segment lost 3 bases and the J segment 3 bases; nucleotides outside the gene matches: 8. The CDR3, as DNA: TGTGCCAGCAGCTCGTCCCGGACAGGGGGCTACTACGAGCAGTACTTC. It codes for CASSSSRTGGYYEQYF.

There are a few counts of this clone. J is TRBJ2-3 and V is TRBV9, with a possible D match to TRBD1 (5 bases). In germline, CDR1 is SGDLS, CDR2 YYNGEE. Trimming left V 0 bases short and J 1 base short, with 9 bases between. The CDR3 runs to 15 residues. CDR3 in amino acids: CASSVGDSRTDTQYF. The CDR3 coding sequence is TGTGCCAGCAGCGTAGGCGACAGTCGCACAGATACGCAGTATTTT.

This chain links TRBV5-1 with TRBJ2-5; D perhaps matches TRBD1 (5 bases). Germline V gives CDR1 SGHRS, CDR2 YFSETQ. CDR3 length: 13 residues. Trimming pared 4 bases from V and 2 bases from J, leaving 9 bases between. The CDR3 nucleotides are TGCGCCAGCAGCGGCGACAGTCAAGAGACCCAGTACTTC. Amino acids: CASSGDSQETQYF.

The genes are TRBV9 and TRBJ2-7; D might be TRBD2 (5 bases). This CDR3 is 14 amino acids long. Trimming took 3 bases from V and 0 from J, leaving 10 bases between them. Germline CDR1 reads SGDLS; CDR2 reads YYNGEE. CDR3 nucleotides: TGTGCCAGCAGCGGGAACGACTACTCCTACGAGCAGTACTTC. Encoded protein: CASSGNDYSYEQYF.

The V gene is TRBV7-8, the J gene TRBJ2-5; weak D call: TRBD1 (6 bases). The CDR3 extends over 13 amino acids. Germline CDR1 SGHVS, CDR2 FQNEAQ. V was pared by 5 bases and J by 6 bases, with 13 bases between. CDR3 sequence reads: CASSPGVRQTQYF. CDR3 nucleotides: TGTGCCAGCAGCCCAGGGGTCAGGCAGACCCAGTACTTC.

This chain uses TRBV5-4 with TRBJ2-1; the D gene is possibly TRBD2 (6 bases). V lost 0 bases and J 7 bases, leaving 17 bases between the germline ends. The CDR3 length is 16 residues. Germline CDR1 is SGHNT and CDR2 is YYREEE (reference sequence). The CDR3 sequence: CASSLALASATNEQFF. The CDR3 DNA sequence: TGTGCCAGCAGCTTGGCCCTCGCTAGCGCTACAAATGAGCAGTTCTTC.

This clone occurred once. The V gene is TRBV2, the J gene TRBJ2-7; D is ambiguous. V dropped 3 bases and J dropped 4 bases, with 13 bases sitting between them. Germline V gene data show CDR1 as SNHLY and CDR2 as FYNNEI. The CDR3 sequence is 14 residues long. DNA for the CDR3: TGTGCCAGCAGTGAGGGTCAGCTAGAATACGAGCAGTACTTC. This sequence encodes CASSEGQLEYEQYF.

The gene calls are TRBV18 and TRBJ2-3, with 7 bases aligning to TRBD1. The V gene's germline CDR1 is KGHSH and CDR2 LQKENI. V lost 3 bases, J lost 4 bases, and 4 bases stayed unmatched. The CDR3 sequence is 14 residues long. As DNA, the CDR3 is TGTGCCAGCTCACCCGACAGGGCTCCAGATACGCAGTATTTT. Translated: CASSPDRAPDTQYF.

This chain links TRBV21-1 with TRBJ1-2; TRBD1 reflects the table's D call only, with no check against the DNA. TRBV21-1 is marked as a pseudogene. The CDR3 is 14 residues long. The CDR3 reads CASSIPTGDGGYTF. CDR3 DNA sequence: TGTGCCAGCAGCATCCCGACAGGGGACGGGGGCTACACCTTC.

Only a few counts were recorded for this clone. CDR3 loop: CASSVANEGTGELFF. CDR3 bases: TGTGCCAGCAGCGTAGCCAACGAGGGAACCGGGGAGCTGTTTTTT. The V and J genes are TRBV9 and TRBJ2-2; D is possibly TRBD2 (5 bases). The germline CDR1 and CDR2 sequences are SGDLS and YYNGEE. With 0 bases removed from V and 5 bases from J, the gap between germline ends came to 11 bases. CDR3 length equals 15 residues.

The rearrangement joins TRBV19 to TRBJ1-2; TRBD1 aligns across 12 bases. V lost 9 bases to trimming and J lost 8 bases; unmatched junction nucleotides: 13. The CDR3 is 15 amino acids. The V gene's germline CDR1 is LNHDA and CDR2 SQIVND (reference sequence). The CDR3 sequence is CASRDRGRPMRGYTF. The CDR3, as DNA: TGTGCCAGCCGGGACAGGGGGCGTCCGATGAGGGGCTACACCTTC.

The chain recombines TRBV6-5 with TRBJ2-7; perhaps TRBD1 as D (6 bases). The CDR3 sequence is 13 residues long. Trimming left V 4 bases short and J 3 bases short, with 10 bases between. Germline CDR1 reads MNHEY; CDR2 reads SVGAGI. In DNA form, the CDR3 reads TGTGCCAGCAGTTTGTCCAGGGGCTACGAGCAGTACTTC. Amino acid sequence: CASSLSRGYEQYF.

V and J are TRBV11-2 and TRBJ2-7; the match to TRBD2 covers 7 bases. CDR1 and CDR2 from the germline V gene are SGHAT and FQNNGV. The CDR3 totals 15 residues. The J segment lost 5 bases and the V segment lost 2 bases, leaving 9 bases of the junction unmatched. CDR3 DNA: TGTGCCAGCAGCTTATGGGCGGGAGTAGGTGACGAGCAGTACTTC. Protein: CASSLWAGVGDEQYF. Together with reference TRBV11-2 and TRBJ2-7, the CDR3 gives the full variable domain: EAGVAQSPRYKIIEKRQSVAFWCNPISGHATLYWYQQILGQGPKLLIQFQNNGVVDDSQLPKDRFSAERLKGVDSTLKIQPAKLEDSAVYLCASSLWAGVGDEQYFGPGTRLTVT.

The CDR3 coding sequence is TGTGCCAGCAGCGCCGAACTACAGGGCTCTAATGAAAAACTGTTTTTT. Encoded protein: CASSAELQGSNEKLFF. The chain has TRBV9 and TRBJ1-4; D perhaps matches TRBD1 (6 bases). CDR3 length: 16 residues. Germline CDR1 reads SGDLS; CDR2 reads YYNGEE. V was pared by 3 bases and J by 3 bases, with 15 bases between.

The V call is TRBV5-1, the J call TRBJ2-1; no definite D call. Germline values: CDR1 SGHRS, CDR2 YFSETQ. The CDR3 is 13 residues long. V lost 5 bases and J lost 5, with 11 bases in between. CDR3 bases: TGCGCCAGCAGGATAGCTTCCCACAATGAGCAGTTCTTC. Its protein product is CASRIASHNEQFF.

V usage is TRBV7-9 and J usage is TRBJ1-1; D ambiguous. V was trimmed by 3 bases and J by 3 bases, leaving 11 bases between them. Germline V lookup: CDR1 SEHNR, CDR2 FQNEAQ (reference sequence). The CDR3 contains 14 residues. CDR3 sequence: CASSLGGSDTEAFF. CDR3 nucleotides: TGTGCCAGCAGCTTGGGAGGGTCGGACACTGAAGCTTTCTTT.

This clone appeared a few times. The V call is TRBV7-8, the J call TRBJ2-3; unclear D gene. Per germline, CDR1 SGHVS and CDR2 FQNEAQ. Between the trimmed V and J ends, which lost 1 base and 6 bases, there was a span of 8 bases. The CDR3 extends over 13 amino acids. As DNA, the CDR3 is TGTGCCAGCAGCTTAGGTTTGGAGGATACGCAGTATTTT. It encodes CASSLGLEDTQYF. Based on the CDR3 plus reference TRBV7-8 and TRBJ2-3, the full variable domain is GAGVSQSPRYKVAKRGQDVALRCDPISGHVSLFWYQQALGQGPEFLTYFQNEAQLDKSGLPSDRFFAERPEGSVSTLKIQRTQQEDSAVYLCASSLGLEDTQYFGPGTRLTVL.

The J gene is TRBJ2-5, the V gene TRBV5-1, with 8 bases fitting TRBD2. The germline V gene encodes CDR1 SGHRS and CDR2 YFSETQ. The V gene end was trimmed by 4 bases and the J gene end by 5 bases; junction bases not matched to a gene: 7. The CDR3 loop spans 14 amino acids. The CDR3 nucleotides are TGCGCCAGCAGCCCGGGACTAGGTTACGAGACCCAGTACTTC. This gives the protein CASSPGLGYETQYF.

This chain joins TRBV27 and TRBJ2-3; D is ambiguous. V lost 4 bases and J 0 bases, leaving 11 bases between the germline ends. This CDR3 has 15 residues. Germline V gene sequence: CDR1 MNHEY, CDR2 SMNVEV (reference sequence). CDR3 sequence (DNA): TGTGCCAGCAGTTCCCCACTAATAAGCACAGATACGCAGTATTTT. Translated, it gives CASSSPLISTDTQYF.

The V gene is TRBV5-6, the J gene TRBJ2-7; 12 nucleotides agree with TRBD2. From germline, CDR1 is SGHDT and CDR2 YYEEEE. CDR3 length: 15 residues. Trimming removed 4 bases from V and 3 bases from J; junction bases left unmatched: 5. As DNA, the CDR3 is TGTGCCAGCAGCCGACTAGCGGGAGTCCTCTACGAGCAGTACTTC. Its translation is CASSRLAGVLYEQYF.

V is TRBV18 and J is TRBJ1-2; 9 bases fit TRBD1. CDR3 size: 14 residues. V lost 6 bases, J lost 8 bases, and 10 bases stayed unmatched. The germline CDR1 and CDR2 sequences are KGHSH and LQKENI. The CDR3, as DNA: TGTGCCAGCTCTGCCAGGGGACAGGGTGGCGGCTACACCTTC. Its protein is CASSARGQGGGYTF.

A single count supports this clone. This CDR3 reads CASSLTQKETQYF. In DNA form, the CDR3 reads TGTGCCAGCAGCTTGACCCAGAAAGAGACCCAGTACTTC. The chain employs TRBV5-6 and TRBJ2-5, with D uncertain. The V gene lost 1 base and the J gene lost 3 bases, with 7 bases spanning the gap. There are 13 residues in the CDR3. Looked up from germline, CDR1 is SGHDT and CDR2 is YYEEEE. Complete variable domain (other parts from reference TRBV5-6 and TRBJ2-5): DAGVTQSPTHLIKTRGQQVTLRCSPKSGHDTVSWYQQALGQGPQFIFQYYEEEERQRGNFPDRFSGHQFPNYSSELNVNALLLGDSALYLCASSLTQKETQYFGPGTRLLVL.